This entry concerns a single TCR beta chain. This specimen belongs to a study of blood T cell repertoires in COVID-19. Turning to the study itself: Both acute and convalescent COVID-19 samples were obtained from the United States, Italy and Spain. T cells, B-cell-depleted T cells, or PBMCs provided the cDNA or gDNA that served as material.

As handled by the study authors: Estimation of nucleated cell counts relied on the amplification of reference gene primers. This table comes from immunoSEQ multiplex PCR, and its TCRdb copy is limited to in-frame clones, with some not included. The V and J calls and clone size were taken over from that table, and D and trimming were inferred from the DNA. This sample has approximately 260,000 clones, with roughly 88% found just once. V lost 3 bases, J lost 1 base, and 8 bases lay in between. The CDR3 spans 15 residues. Germline V gene sequence: CDR1 SGHRS, CDR2 YFSETQ. The rearrangement links TRBV5-1 to TRBJ2-6, with D hard to call. The origin of this receptor is a woman in her seventies with COVID-19, enrolled during active disease. The specimen was peripheral blood. The CDR3 bases are TGCGCCAGCAGCTCGCCAGGTTCTGGGGCCAACGTCCTGACTTTC. Its protein product is CASSSPGSGANVLTF. The full variable domain, in which reference TRBV5-1 and TRBJ2-6 provide the parts outside the CDR3, is KAGVTQTPRYLIKTRGQQVTLSCSPISGHRSVSWYQQTPGQGLQFLFEYFSETQRNKGNFPGRFSGRQFSNSRSEMNVSTLELGDSALYLCASSSPGSGANVLTFGAGSRLTVL.